This T cell receptor (beta chain) is drawn from a study of human T cells and chemical hapten exposure. Study at large: Among samples, TCR yields varied mainly because of small differences in pooled library volume.

TCRdb re-analysed the RACE reads in MiXCR, keeping a single row per CDR3 protein. The table has about 120,000 distinct CDR3 sequences, about an eighth seen once. Study conclusions and caveats: Healthy people's immune response may differ from that of the donors, who had alopecia. Once DPC sensitization occurred, TCRs above 1 in 1000 frequency showed no change.

Time point meaning: patch test 1, 2 weeks after DPC sensitization. The treatment here: therapeutic diphenylcyclopropenone sensitization with weekly scalp DPC. The CDR3 has 16 residues. The germline gives CDR1 SGHDN, CDR2 FVKESK. Trimming removed 1 base from V and 7 bases from J, with 17 bases in between. This clonotype occurred a few times. Antigen unknown. The rearrangement links TRBV14 to TRBJ2-1, with a weak D call TRBD1 (5 bases). The TCR originated in a young man with alopecia areata. Some clones in this sample may be carry-over from other donors' samples. Specimen: whole blood, collected in connection with sensitization to the hapten diphenylcyclopropenone (DPC). CDR3 in DNA: TGTGCCAGCAGCCAAGTTTGGGGCCCTAATCCTAATGAGCAGTTCTTC. It translates to CASSQVWGPNPNEQFF.